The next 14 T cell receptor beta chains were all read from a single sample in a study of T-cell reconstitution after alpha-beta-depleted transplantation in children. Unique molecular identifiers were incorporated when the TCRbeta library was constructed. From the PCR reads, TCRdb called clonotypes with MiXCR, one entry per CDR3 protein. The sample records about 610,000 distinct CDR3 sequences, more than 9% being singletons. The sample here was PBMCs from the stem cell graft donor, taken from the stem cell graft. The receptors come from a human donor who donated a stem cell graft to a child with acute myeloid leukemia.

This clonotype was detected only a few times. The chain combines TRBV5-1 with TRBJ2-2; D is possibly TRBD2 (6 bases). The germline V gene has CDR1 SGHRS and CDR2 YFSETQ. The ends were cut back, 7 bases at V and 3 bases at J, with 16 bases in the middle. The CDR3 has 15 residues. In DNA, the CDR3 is TGCGCCAGCTCACCTCTGGGCGGGGACACCGGGGAGCTGTTTTTT. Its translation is CASSPLGGDTGELFF. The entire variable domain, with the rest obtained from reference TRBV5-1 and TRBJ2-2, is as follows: KAGVTQTPRYLIKTRGQQVTLSCSPISGHRSVSWYQQTPGQGLQFLFEYFSETQRNKGNFPGRFSGRQFSNSRSEMNVSTLELGDSALYLCASSPLGGDTGELFFGEGSRLTVL.

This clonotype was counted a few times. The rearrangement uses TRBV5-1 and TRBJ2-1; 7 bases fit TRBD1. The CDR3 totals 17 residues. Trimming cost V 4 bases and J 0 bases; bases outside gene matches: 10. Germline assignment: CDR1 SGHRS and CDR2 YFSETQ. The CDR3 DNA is TGCGCCAGCAGCCCCCGGGACAGCTCCGACTCCTACAATGAGCAGTTCTTC. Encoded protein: CASSPRDSSDSYNEQFF.

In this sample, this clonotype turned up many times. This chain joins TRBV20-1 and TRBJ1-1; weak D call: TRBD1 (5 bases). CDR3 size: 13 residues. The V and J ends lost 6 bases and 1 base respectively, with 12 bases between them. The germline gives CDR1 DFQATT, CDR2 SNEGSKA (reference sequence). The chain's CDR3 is CSARAGPNTEAFF. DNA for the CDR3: TGCAGTGCACGAGCGGGGCCGAACACTGAAGCTTTCTTT.

The CDR3 coding sequence is TGTGCCAGCAGCTTACTGAGCGGTTACACCGGGGAGCTGTTTTTT. It yields the protein CASSLLSGYTGELFF. The chain is built from TRBV7-9 and TRBJ2-2; tentative D call: TRBD2 (5 bases). V was clipped by 2 bases and J by 3 bases, with 10 bases between them. The CDR3 totals 15 residues. Per the germline V gene, CDR1 is SEHNR and CDR2 is FQNEAQ (reference sequence).

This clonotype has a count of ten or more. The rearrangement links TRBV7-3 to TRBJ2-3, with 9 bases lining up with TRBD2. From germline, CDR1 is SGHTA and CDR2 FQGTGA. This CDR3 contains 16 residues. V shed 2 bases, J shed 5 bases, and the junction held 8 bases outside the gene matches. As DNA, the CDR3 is TGTGCCAGCAGCTTAGAGGCGGGAGGGCCGAAAGATACGCAGTATTTT. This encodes CASSLEAGGPKDTQYF.

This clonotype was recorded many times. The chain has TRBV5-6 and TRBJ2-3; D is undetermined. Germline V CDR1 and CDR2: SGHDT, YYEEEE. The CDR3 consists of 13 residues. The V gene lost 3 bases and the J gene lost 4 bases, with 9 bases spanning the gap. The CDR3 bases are TGTGCCAGCAGCTCGTCAATCTCAGATACGCAGTATTTT. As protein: CASSSSISDTQYF.

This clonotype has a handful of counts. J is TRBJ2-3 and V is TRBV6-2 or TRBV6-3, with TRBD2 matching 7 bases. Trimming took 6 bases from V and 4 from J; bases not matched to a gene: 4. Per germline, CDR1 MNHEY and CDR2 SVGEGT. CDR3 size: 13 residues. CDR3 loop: CASRAGVSDTQYF. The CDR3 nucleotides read TGTGCCAGCAGGGCGGGAGTGTCAGATACGCAGTATTTT.

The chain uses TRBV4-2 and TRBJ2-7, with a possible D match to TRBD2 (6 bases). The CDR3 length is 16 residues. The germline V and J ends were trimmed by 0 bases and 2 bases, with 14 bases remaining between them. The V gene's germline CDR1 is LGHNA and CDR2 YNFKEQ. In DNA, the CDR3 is TGTGCCAGCAGCCAAGATCCGGGCGGGACCCCCTACGAGCAGTACTTC. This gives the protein CASSQDPGGTPYEQYF.

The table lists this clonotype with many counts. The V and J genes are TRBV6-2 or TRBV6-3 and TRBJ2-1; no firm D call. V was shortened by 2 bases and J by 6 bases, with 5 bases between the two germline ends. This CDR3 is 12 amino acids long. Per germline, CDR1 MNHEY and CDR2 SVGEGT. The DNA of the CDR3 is TGTGCCAGCAGTTACATTACCAATGAGCAGTTCTTC. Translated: CASSYITNEQFF.

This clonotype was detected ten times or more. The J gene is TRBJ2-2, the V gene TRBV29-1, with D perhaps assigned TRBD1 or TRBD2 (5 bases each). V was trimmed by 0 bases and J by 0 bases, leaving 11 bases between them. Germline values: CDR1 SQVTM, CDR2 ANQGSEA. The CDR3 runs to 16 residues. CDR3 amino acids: CSVEDWQGANTGELFF. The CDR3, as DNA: TGCAGCGTTGAAGATTGGCAGGGAGCGAACACCGGGGAGCTGTTTTTT.

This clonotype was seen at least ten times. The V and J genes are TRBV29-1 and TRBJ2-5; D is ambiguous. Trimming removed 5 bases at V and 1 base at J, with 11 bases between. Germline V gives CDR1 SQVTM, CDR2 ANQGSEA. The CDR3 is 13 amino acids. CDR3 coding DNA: TGCAGCGTTATGTCGGCAGCCCAAGAGACCCAGTACTTC. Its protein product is CSVMSAAQETQYF.

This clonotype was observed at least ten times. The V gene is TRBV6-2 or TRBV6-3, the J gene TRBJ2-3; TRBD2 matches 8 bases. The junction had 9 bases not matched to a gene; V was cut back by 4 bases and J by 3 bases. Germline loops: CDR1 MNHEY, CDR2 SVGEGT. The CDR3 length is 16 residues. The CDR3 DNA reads TGTGCCAGCAGTTTATACTCAGCGGGAGCAACAGATACGCAGTATTTT. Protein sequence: CASSLYSAGATDTQYF.

The CDR3, as DNA: TGCGCCAGCAGCCACGACGTTGGCGGGTTCACCGGGGAGCTGTTTTTT. Protein: CASSHDVGGFTGELFF. V is TRBV4-3 and J is TRBJ2-2; TRBD2 is a possible D gene (5 bases). The V end was cut by 3 bases, the J end by 4 bases, with 15 bases between. The CDR3 sequence is 16 residues long. Germline loops: CDR1 LGHNA, CDR2 YSLEER.

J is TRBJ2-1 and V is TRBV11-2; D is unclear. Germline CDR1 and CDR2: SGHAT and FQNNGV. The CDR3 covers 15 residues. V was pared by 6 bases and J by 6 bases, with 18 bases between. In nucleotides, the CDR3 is TGTGCCAGCAGTCGAGAAATAGGTGGCGGCAATGAGCAGTTCTTC. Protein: CASSREIGGGNEQFF.